The sequence of this T cell receptor (beta chain) was determined in a study of blood T cell repertoires in COVID-19. Looking at the study overall: In each case, the material was cDNA or gDNA derived from T cells, B-cell-depleted T cells, or PBMCs.

Profiled with immunoSEQ multiplex PCR; TCRdb holds only in-frame clones, not every one. Here the sample spans over 100,000 clones, about four fifths being singletons. The CDR3 consists of 12 residues. Germline V lookup: CDR1 SGHNT, CDR2 YENEEA. Trimming pared 5 bases from V and 11 bases from J, leaving 14 bases between. Sequenced: peripheral blood. This receptor was identified in a woman between 70 and 85 years old with acute or convalescent COVID-19. This chain connects TRBV11-3 to TRBJ2-3; tentatively, D is TRBD2 (6 bases). In DNA form, the CDR3 reads TGTGCCAGCAGCCCACCCCGCGGGAAGCAGTATTTT. As protein: CASSPPRGKQYF.